Detailed here is one T cell receptor beta chain. No antigen is known for it. The Oncomine TCR Beta short-read assay sequenced DNA from cultured CD4+ T cells. TCRdb reprocessed the PCR reads via MiXCR and lists one record per CDR3 protein. The table records some 7,300 distinct CDR3 sequences, about two fifths of them present only once. The CDR3 loop spans 13 amino acids. Germline loops: CDR1 SGHNT, CDR2 YYREEE (reference sequence). The germline V and J ends were trimmed by 4 bases and 5 bases, with 11 bases remaining between them. The data belong to a study of vaccination and CD4 T cells after COVID-19. Overall study: Post-vaccination samples were procured at a median of approximately 72 days following dose two (range 14 to 241). Stimulation used overlapping spike peptides from SARS-CoV-2, HCoV-NL63, HCoV-OC43 and HCoV-229E.

Indicated treatment: approximately nine-day PBMC culture with coronavirus spike peptide pools or control peptides (ViraFEST assay). The collection of CD4+ T cells from the unexposed donor took place before the COVID-19 pandemic (2011-2018). Antigen-specific T cells were expanded with peptide pools by ViraFEST, and TCRs were then sequenced. The V call is TRBV5-4, the J call TRBJ2-3; D is undetermined. The clonotype originates from a human donor in good health. The sample comprised CD4+ T cells from blood, cultured in vitro. The CDR3 sequence: CASSPPERDTQYF. The CDR3, as DNA: TGTGCCAGCAGCCCCCCTGAGAGAGATACGCAGTATTTT. The whole variable domain, filled in from reference TRBV5-4 and TRBJ2-3, reads ETGVTQSPTHLIKTRGQQVTLRCSSQSGHNTVSWYQQALGQGPQFIFQYYREEENGRGNFPPRFSGLQFPNYSSELNVNALELDDSALYLCASSPPERDTQYFGPGTRLTVL.